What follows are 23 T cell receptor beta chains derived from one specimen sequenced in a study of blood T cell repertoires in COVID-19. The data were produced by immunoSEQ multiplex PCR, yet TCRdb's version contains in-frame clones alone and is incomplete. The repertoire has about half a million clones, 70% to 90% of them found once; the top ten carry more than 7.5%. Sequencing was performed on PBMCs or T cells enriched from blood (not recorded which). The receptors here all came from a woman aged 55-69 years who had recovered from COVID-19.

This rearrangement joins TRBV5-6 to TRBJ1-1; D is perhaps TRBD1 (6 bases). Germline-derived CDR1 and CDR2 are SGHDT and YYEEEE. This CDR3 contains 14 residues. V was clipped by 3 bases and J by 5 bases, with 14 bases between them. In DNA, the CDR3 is TGTGCCAGCAGCTCCCGACAGGCAATGACTGAAGCTTTCTTT. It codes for CASSSRQAMTEAFF.

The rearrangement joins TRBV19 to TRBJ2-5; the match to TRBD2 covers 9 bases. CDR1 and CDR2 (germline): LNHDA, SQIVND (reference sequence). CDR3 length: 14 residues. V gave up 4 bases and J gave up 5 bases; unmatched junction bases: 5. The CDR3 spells CASSTGSGGETQYF. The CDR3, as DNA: TGTGCCAGTAGTACCGGGAGCGGGGGGGAGACCCAGTACTTC.

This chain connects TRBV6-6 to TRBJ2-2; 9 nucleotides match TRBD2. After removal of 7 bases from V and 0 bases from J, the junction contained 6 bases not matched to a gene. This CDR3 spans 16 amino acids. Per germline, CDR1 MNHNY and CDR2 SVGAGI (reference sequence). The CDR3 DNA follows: TGTGCCAGCAATAACTTAGCGGGGGCGAACACCGGGGAGCTGTTTTTT. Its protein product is CASNNLAGANTGELFF.

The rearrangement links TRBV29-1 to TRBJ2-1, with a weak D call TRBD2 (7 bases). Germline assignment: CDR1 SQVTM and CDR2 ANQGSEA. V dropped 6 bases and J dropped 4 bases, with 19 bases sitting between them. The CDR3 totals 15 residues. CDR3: CSVAVVGGHYNEQFF. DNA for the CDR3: TGCAGCGTGGCCGTTGTGGGGGGGCATTACAATGAGCAGTTCTTC.

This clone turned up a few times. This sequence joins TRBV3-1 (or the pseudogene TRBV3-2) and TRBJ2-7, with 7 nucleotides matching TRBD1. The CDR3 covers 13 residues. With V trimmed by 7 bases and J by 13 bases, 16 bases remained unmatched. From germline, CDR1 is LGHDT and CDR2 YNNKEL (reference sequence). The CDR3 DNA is TGTGCCAGCACCCAGGCCTTTCCGGGACAGATATACTTC. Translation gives CASTQAFPGQIYF.

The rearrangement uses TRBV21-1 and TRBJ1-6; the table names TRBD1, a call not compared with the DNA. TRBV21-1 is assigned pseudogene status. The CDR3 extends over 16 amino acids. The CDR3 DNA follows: TGTGCCAGCAGCAAAGACAGGCCGACGTATAATTCACCCCTCCACTTT. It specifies CASSKDRPTYNSPLHF.

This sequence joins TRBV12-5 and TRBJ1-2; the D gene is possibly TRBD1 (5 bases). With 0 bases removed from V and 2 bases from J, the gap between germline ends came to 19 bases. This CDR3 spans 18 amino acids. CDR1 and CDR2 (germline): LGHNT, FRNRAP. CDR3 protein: CASGLVVGSGQGNYGYTF. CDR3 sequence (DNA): TGTGCTAGTGGTTTGGTAGTTGGTTCAGGGCAGGGAAACTATGGCTACACCTTC.

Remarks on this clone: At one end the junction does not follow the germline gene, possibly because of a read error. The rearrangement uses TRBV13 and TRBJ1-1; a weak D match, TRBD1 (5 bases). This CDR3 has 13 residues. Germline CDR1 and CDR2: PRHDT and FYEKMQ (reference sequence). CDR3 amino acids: CASSLGMTAEAFF. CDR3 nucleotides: TGTGCCAGCAGCCTAGGAATGACAGCGGAAGCTTTCTTT.

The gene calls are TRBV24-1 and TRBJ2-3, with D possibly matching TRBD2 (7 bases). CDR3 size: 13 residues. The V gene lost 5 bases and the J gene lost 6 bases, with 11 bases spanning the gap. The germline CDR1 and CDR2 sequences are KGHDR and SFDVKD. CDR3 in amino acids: CATSARGPDTQYF. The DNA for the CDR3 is TGTGCCACCAGTGCGCGGGGGCCCGATACGCAGTATTTT.

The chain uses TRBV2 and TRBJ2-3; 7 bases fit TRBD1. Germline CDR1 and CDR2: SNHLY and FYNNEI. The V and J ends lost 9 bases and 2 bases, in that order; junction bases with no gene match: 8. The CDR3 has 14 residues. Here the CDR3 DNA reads TGTGCCAGTCTTGGGACAGTCTTCACAGATACGCAGTATTTT. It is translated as CASLGTVFTDTQYF.

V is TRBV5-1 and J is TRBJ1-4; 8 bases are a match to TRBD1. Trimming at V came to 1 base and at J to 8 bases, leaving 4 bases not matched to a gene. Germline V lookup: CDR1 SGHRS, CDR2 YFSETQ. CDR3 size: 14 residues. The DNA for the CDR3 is TGCGCCAGCAGCTTGTGGACAGGGCTAGAAAAACTGTTTTTT. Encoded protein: CASSLWTGLEKLFF.

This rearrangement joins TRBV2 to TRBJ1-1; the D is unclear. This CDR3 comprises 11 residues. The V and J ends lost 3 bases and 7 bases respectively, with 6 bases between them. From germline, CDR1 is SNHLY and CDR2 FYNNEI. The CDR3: CASSERDEAFF. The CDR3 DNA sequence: TGTGCCAGCAGTGAGAGGGATGAAGCTTTCTTT.

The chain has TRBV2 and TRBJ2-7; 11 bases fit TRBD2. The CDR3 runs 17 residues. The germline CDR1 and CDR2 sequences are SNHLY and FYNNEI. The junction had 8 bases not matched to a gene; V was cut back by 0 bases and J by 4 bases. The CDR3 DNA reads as TGTGCCAGCAGTGAAGCCAGGACTAGCGGGTTCCTTTACGAGCAGTACGTC. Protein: CASSEARTSGFLYEQYV.

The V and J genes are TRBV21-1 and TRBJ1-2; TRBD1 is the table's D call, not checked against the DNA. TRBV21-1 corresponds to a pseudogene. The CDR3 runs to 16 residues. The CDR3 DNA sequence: TGTGCCAGCAGCACCCCTCTTCCAACAACTAACTATGGCTACACCTTC. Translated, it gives CASSTPLPTTNYGYTF.

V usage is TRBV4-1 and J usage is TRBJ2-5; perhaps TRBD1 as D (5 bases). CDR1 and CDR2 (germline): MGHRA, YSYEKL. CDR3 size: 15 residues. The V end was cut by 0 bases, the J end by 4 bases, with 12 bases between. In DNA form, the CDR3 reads TGCGCCAGCAGCCAAGACCAGGGCTTGGGAGAGACCCAGTACTTC. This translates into CASSQDQGLGETQYF.

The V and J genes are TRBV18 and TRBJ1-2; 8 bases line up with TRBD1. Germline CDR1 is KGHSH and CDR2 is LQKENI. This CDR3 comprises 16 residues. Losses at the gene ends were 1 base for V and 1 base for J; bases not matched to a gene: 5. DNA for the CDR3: TGTGCCAGCTCACCACTACCGGGACAGGATAACTATGGCTACACCTTC. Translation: CASSPLPGQDNYGYTF.

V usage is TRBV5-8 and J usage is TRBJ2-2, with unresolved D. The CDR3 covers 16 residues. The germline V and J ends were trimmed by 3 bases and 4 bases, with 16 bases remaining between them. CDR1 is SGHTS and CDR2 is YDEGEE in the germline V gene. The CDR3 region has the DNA TGTGCCAGCAGCTACCGGTCAAGAGGCATCACCGGGGAGCTGTTTTTT. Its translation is CASSYRSRGITGELFF.

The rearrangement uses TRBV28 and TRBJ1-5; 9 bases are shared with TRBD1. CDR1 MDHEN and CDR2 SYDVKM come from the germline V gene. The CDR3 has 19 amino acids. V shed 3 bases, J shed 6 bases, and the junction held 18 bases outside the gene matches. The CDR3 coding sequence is TGTGCCAGCAGTTTTATCCCTACGGGGACAGGGAGGGTTGGTCAGCCCCAGCATTTT. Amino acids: CASSFIPTGTGRVGQPQHF. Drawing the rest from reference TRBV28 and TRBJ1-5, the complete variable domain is DVKVTQSSRYLVKRTGEKVFLECVQDMDHENMFWYRQDPGLGLRLIYFSYDVKMKEKGDIPEGYSVSREKKERFSLILESASTNQTSMYLCASSFIPTGTGRVGQPQHFGDGTRLSIL.

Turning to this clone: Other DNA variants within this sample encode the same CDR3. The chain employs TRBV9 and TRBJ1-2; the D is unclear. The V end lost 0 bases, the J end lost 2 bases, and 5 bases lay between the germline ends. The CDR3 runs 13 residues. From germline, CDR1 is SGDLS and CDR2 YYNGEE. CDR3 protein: CASSVGQNYGYTF. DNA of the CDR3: TGTGCCAGCAGCGTAGGGCAGAACTATGGCTACACCTTC. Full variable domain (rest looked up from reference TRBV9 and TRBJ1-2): DSGVTQTPKHLITATGQRVTLRCSPRSGDLSVYWYQQSLDQGLQFLIQYYNGEERAKGNILERFSAQQFPDLHSELNLSSLELGDSALYFCASSVGQNYGYTFGSGTRLTVV.

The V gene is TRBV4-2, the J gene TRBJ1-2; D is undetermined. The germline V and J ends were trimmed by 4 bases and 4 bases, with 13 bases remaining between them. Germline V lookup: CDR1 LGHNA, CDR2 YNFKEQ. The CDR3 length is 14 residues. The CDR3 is CASSREGDRYGYTF. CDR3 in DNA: TGTGCCAGCAGCCGGGAGGGAGATCGCTATGGCTACACCTTC.

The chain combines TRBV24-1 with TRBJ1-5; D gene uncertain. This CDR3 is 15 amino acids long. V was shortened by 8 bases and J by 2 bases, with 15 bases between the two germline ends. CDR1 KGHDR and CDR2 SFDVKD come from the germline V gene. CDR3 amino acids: CATTIPGVGNQPQHF. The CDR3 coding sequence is TGTGCCACCACCATTCCCGGGGTTGGCAATCAGCCCCAGCATTTT.

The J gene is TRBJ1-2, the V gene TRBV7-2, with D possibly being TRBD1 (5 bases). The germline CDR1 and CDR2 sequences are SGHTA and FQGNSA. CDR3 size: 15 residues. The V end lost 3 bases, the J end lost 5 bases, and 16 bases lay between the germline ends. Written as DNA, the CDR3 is TGTGCCAGCAGCTTCGACGACAGCTCTCCGTATGGCTACACCTTC. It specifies CASSFDDSSPYGYTF.

For the CDR3, the DNA is TGTGCCAGCAGCGACAGGGGCACTGGGGCCAACGTCCTGACTTTC. Protein product: CASSDRGTGANVLTF. J is TRBJ2-6 and V is TRBV2; 8 bases agree with TRBD1. The junction had 3 bases not matched to a gene; V was cut back by 6 bases and J by 2 bases. Germline V gene lookup returns CDR1 SNHLY and CDR2 FYNNEI. The CDR3 sequence is 15 residues long.